This is a list of T cell receptor beta chains from one sample in a study of cytomegalovirus exposure and HLA in healthy donors. TCRdb's table, derived via immunoSEQ multiplex PCR, lists solely in-frame clones and lacks some. The sample comprises roughly 100,000 clones, approximately 80% of which are singletons, and 1.3% rests with the top ten. Sequenced material: PBMCs. The receptor source for this set is a man aged 25-45 years in good health and CMV-seronegative. Both conserved end residues are part of each CDR3. Fields, in order: D gene, V gene, CDR3 length, clone size, J gene, CDR3 DNA, CDR3 protein. D genes are given only for firm matches. Expanded clones are given a class, and other clones once, few, many or no size at all.

D gene: -; V gene: TRBV2; CDR3 length: 15; clone size: once; J gene: TRBJ1-2; CDR3 DNA: TGTGCCAGCAGTGAATGGGCAGGGGCAGACTATGGCTACACCTTC; CDR3 protein: CASSEWAGADYGYTF
D gene: TRBD2; V gene: TRBV5-1; CDR3 length: 15; clone size: -; J gene: TRBJ2-1; CDR3 DNA: TGCGCCAGCAGCCCAGGACTAGCGGGAGCTGGTGAGCAGTTCTTC; CDR3 protein: CASSPGLAGAGEQFF
D gene: -; V gene: TRBV6-1; CDR3 length: 16; clone size: -; J gene: TRBJ1-6; CDR3 DNA: TGTGCCAGCAGTGTGGGACAAGCAACCTATAATTCACCCCTCCACTTT; CDR3 protein: CASSVGQATYNSPLHF
D gene: TRBD1; V gene: TRBV5-1; CDR3 length: 16; clone size: -; J gene: TRBJ2-7; CDR3 DNA: TGCGCCAGCAGCCTGGAGGCGGGACAGGCCTCCTACGAGCAGTACTTC; CDR3 protein: CASSLEAGQASYEQYF
D gene: -; V gene: TRBV10-2; CDR3 length: 15; clone size: -; J gene: TRBJ2-3; CDR3 DNA: TGCGCCAGCACACGTGGGAGACAAAGTACAGATACGCAGTATTTT; CDR3 protein: CASTRGRQSTDTQYF
D gene: TRBD1; V gene: TRBV4-3; CDR3 length: 15; clone size: -; J gene: TRBJ1-4; CDR3 DNA: TGCGCCAGCAGCGCAGGGACAGGGACTAATGAAAAACTGTTTTTT; CDR3 protein: CASSAGTGTNEKLFF
D gene: -; V gene: TRBV4-3; CDR3 length: 14; clone size: -; J gene: TRBJ2-1; CDR3 DNA: TGCGCCAGCAGCCAAGTCATTATGGCTAATGAGCAGTTCTTC; CDR3 protein: CASSQVIMANEQFF
D gene: -; V gene: TRBV4-1; CDR3 length: 15; clone size: few; J gene: TRBJ2-6; CDR3 DNA: TGCGCCAGCAGCCAAGTAGGGGGTGGGGCCAACGTCCTGACTTTC; CDR3 protein: CASSQVGGGANVLTF
D gene: TRBD1; V gene: TRBV18; CDR3 length: 13; clone size: -; J gene: TRBJ1-2; CDR3 DNA: TGTGCCAGCTCACCGGGGACAGACTATGGCTACACCTTC; CDR3 protein: CASSPGTDYGYTF
D gene: TRBD2; V gene: TRBV9; CDR3 length: 18; clone size: -; J gene: TRBJ2-1; CDR3 DNA: TGTGCCAGCAGCGTAGGTCGGCTAGCGGGGGGGCTTGGGAATGAGCAGTTCTTC; CDR3 protein: CASSVGRLAGGLGNEQFF
D gene: -; V gene: TRBV6-1; CDR3 length: 12; clone size: -; J gene: TRBJ2-7; CDR3 DNA: TGTGCCAGCAGTGGCAGCTCCTACGAGCAGTACTTC; CDR3 protein: CASSGSSYEQYF
D gene: TRBD1; V gene: TRBV7-9; CDR3 length: 15; clone size: -; J gene: TRBJ1-2; CDR3 DNA: TGTGCCAGCAGCCCCGGGACAGGCAACGAAGGTGGCTACACCTTC; CDR3 protein: CASSPGTGNEGGYTF
D gene: -; V gene: TRBV5-6; CDR3 length: 14; clone size: -; J gene: TRBJ2-7; CDR3 DNA: TGTGCCAGCAGCTTGAAGGACACCTCCTACGAGCAGTACTTC; CDR3 protein: CASSLKDTSYEQYF
D gene: -; V gene: TRBV19; CDR3 length: 12; clone size: -; J gene: TRBJ2-3; CDR3 DNA: TGTGCCAGTAGTATAGCGGAGAATACGCAGTATTTT; CDR3 protein: CASSIAENTQYF
D gene: TRBD2; V gene: TRBV19; CDR3 length: 14; clone size: once; J gene: TRBJ2-5; CDR3 DNA: TGTGCCAGTAGTATCGGCCTAGCGGGGCCGATACAGTACTTC; CDR3 protein: CASSIGLAGPIQYF
D gene: -; V gene: TRBV7-6; CDR3 length: 15; clone size: once; J gene: TRBJ2-1; CDR3 DNA: TGTGCCAGCAGCTTGGGGGGAAACCCCTACAATGAGCAGTTCTTC; CDR3 protein: CASSLGGNPYNEQFF
D gene: TRBD2; V gene: TRBV11-2; CDR3 length: 16; clone size: -; J gene: TRBJ2-2; CDR3 DNA: TGTGCCAGCAGCACCTCTAGCGGGAGTTTCCCCGGGGAGCTGTTTTTT; CDR3 protein: CASSTSSGSFPGELFF
D gene: TRBD1; V gene: TRBV18; CDR3 length: 17; clone size: -; J gene: TRBJ1-3; CDR3 DNA: TGTGCCAGCTCACCACCGGCGGGACAGGGGCGGAGAAACACCATATATTTT; CDR3 protein: CASSPPAGQGRRNTIYF
D gene: -; V gene: TRBV25-1; CDR3 length: 14; clone size: -; J gene: TRBJ1-1; CDR3 DNA: TGTGCCAGCACCCCCACGACAGGATACACTGAAGCTTTCTTT; CDR3 protein: CASTPTTGYTEAFF
D gene: -; V gene: TRBV7-6; CDR3 length: 13; clone size: -; J gene: TRBJ1-1; CDR3 DNA: TGTGCCAGCAGCCCTGGGACTTCCACTGAAGCTTTCTTT; CDR3 protein: CASSPGTSTEAFF
D gene: TRBD2; V gene: TRBV7-2; CDR3 length: 16; clone size: -; J gene: TRBJ2-3; CDR3 DNA: TGTGCCAGCAGCGCCGGGACTAGCGGGAGGACAGATACGCAGTATTTT; CDR3 protein: CASSAGTSGRTDTQYF
D gene: -; V gene: TRBV10-1; CDR3 length: 13; clone size: -; J gene: TRBJ2-1; CDR3 DNA: TGCGCCAGCAGTGAGCAGAGGTACAATGAGCAGTTCTTC; CDR3 protein: CASSEQRYNEQFF
D gene: TRBD1; V gene: TRBV5-1; CDR3 length: 16; clone size: -; J gene: TRBJ2-5; CDR3 DNA: TGCGCCAGCAGCCTCACTACACAGGGGGCGGGGGAGACCCAGTACTTC; CDR3 protein: CASSLTTQGAGETQYF
D gene: -; V gene: TRBV4-3; CDR3 length: 14; clone size: -; J gene: TRBJ2-5; CDR3 DNA: TGCGCCAGCAGCCCGTCCGGACAGAGAGAGACCCAGTACTTC; CDR3 protein: CASSPSGQRETQYF
D gene: -; V gene: TRBV7-2; CDR3 length: 17; clone size: -; J gene: TRBJ2-7; CDR3 DNA: TGTGCCAGCAGCTTTAGCCGGTTGGGGCAGGGGACCTACGAGCAGTACTTC; CDR3 protein: CASSFSRLGQGTYEQYF
D gene: -; V gene: TRBV29-1; CDR3 length: 14; clone size: -; J gene: TRBJ2-1; CDR3 DNA: TGCAGCGTTGAAGACCCTCCAGTCTACAATGAGCAGTTCTTC; CDR3 protein: CSVEDPPVYNEQFF
D gene: -; V gene: TRBV4-1; CDR3 length: 16; clone size: -; J gene: TRBJ2-3; CDR3 DNA: TGCGCCAGCAGCCAGGGGGCGGCGGATTGGGCAGATACGCAGTATTTT; CDR3 protein: CASSQGAADWADTQYF